A single sample gave rise to the 3 T cell receptor beta chains below, sequenced in a study of T cells in Graves' hyperthyroidism and ophthalmopathy. Researchers amplified the TCR beta CDR3 regions from RNA transcripts. HTBI primers were the set used in a first-round RT-PCR of the TCR CDR3. TCRdb reprocessed the multiplex PCR reads with MiXCR, giving one entry per CDR3 protein. The sample carries almost 600,000 distinct CDR3 sequences, approximately 44% recorded once. The specimen sequenced was peripheral blood or thyroid tissue (not recorded which). The receptors come from a woman between 18 and 29 years old with Graves' hyperthyroidism.

The chain couples TRBV20-1 to TRBJ1-6; 10 positions match TRBD1. CDR1 and CDR2 from the germline V gene are DFQATT and SNEGSKA (reference sequence). The CDR3 extends over 14 amino acids. V lost 6 bases and J lost 7; bases outside the gene matches: 6. The CDR3 nucleotides are TGCAGTGCGGACAGGACAGGGGGAAATTCACCCCTCCACTTT. Its protein product is CSADRTGGNSPLHF.

The chain is built from TRBV2 and TRBJ2-1; 8 positions match TRBD2. This CDR3 is built from 15 residues. The V segment lost 1 base and the J segment 5 bases; nucleotides outside the gene matches: 4. CDR1 is SNHLY and CDR2 is FYNNEI in the germline V gene. The DNA of the CDR3 is TGTGCCAGCAGTGAAGACGGACTAGCAAACAATGAGCAGTTCTTC. This encodes CASSEDGLANNEQFF.

This chain's CDR3 is CASRRTGGTQETQYF. The CDR3 DNA reads as TGTGCCAGCAGGCGGACAGGGGGCACACAAGAGACCCAGTACTTC. V and J are TRBV12-3 or TRBV12-4 and TRBJ2-5, with TRBD1 matching 11 bases. Germline trimming cut 6 bases from V and 2 bases from J; bases unmatched to any gene: 5. This CDR3 contains 15 residues.